Below are 5 T cell receptor beta chains sequenced from a single sample in a study of CD8+CD57+ T cells in acquired aplastic anemia. According to the study, genomic DNA was the template for TCR beta VDJ and CDR3 profiling. TCRdb itself ran the reads through MiXCR, one entry per CDR3 protein. There are fewer than 250,000 distinct CDR3 sequences in the sample; more than 45% occur only once, and over 7.5% lies in the top ten. Patients selected for sequencing had displayed CD8+CD57+ cell expansion by flow cytometry. Source material: sorted CD4+, CD8+, or CD8+CD57+ T cells (not recorded which) from PBMCs. The receptor set was obtained from a human donor with aplastic anemia.

In its sample, this clonotype was seen many times. The chain carries TRBV7-3 and TRBJ1-6, with D maybe TRBD1 (6 bases). The CDR3 has 17 amino acids. Germline lookup yields CDR1 SGHTA and CDR2 FQGTGA. V was pared by 2 bases and J by 6 bases, with 17 bases between. The CDR3 region has the DNA TGTGCCAGCAGCTTATCCCCCCGTCTAGGGGGTAATTCACCCCTCCACTTT. Translated: CASSLSPRLGGNSPLHF.

Of note for this clonotype: Mismatch with germline at one junction end may stem from a read error. The chain carries TRBV7-7 and TRBJ2-1, with a tentative D call TRBD2 (6 bases). This CDR3 has 16 amino acids. Germline assignment: CDR1 SSHAT and CDR2 FNYEAQ (reference sequence). The CDR3 here is CASSTGRGLRYNEQFF. The CDR3 DNA reads TGTGCTAGCAGCACCGGCCGGGGACTTCGCTACAATGAGCAGTTCTTC.

This clonotype occurred many times. This rearrangement joins TRBV13 to TRBJ2-1; D is possibly TRBD1 (5 bases). Germline V gene sequence: CDR1 PRHDT, CDR2 FYEKMQ (reference sequence). CDR3 length: 14 residues. V lost 5 bases and J lost 6, with 14 bases in between. The CDR3 here is CASSRYGQGNEQFF. The CDR3 DNA follows: TGTGCCAGCAGCAGGTATGGGCAGGGCAATGAGCAGTTCTTC.

V is TRBV5-1 and J is TRBJ2-5, with D maybe TRBD2 (7 bases). The CDR3 is 12 residues long. Trimming shortened V by 5 bases and J by 5 bases, and 10 bases separated the two germline ends. Germline V gives CDR1 SGHRS, CDR2 YFSETQ. DNA for the CDR3: TGCGCCAGCAGAGGGGGGGGCGAGACCCAGTACTTC. As protein: CASRGGGETQYF.

There are a few counts of this clonotype. This rearrangement joins TRBV15 to TRBJ1-6, with D possibly matching TRBD1 (6 bases). The CDR3 spans 16 residues. The ends were cut back, 3 bases at V and 10 bases at J, with 19 bases in the middle. Germline CDR1 and CDR2: LNHNV and YYDKDF (reference sequence). The CDR3 sequence is CATSRRGGRLKSPLHF. The CDR3 DNA reads TGTGCCACCAGCAGGAGGGGGGGCCGACTTAAATCACCCCTCCACTTT.